This T cell receptor (beta chain) was documented in a study of T cell clusters in autoimmune cytopenias. In the study overall: The median distinct TRB clonotype count was approximately 2,500 per sample, from a median roughly 47,000 reads.

TRB amplification used roughly 250 ng of peripheral blood genomic DNA. TRB rearrangements were amplified by touch-down multiplex PCR with mixed TRB-A/B primers. TCRdb reprocessed the multiplex PCR reads and reports one entry per CDR3 protein, with no DNA. Its clone listing holds approximately 4,600 distinct CDR3 sequences. Germline V gives CDR1 MNHEY, CDR2 SMNVEV (reference sequence). CDR3 length: 17 residues. These same data were also listed under a study on T cell repertoires in aging, cancer and after chemotherapy. As that report states: Untreated cancer patients had significantly lower blood TCR diversity than age-matched healthy donors. Across the chemotherapy interval, each cancer cohort showed higher median generation probability, suggesting thymic rebound.

This TCR was sampled from a human donor in good health. The V call is TRBV27, the J call TRBJ1-5. The sample taken for sequencing was peripheral blood. CDR3 protein: CASSLSVTPPGNQPQHF.